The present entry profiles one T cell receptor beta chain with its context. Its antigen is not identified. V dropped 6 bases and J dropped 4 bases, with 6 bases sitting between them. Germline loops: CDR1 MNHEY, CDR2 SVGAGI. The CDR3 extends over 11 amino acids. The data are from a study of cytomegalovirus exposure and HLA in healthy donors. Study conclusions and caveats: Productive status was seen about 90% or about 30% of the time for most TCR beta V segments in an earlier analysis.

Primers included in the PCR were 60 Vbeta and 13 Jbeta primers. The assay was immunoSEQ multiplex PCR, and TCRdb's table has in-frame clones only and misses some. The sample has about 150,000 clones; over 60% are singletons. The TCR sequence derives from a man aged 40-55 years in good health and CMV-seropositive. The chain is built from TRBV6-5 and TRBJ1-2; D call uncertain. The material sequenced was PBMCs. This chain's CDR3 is CASSPGYGYTF. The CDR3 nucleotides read TGTGCCAGCAGCCCGGGCTATGGCTACACCTTC.